This TCR beta chain was profiled in a study of T cell responses to AZD1222 COVID-19 vaccine. Only in-frame clones appear in the TCRdb table, and some are missing; sequencing was by immunoSEQ multiplex PCR. The sample shows about 29,000 clones, over 90% of them seen only once. The CDR3 has 14 amino acids. CDR1 MNHEY and CDR2 SVGAGI come from the germline V gene. Trimming took off 2 bases at V and 4 bases at J, with 11 bases between the two ends. General study findings and limits: Just a handful of people given AZD1222 tested seropositive at baseline. Spike as a whole was targeted by vaccine-associated CD4 TCRs, dominant at 160-218 and 743-854. Spike-specific TCR breadth and depth rose after two AZD1222 doses. Repertoires were collected only later (after the peak T cell response had occurred).

Comments on this clone: The antigen is undetermined.

The chain combines TRBV6-5 with TRBJ2-5; D ambiguous. The sequences come from peripheral blood, collected on day 0 of AZD1222 vaccination. This clonotype originated in an adult in good health. The CDR3 DNA is TGTGCCAGCAGTTACAGGGCCCCGGGAGAGACCCAGTACTTC. Its protein is CASSYRAPGETQYF.